A selection of T cell receptor beta chains follows, all from one sample in a study of blood T cell repertoires in COVID-19. The protocol was immunoSEQ multiplex PCR, while the TCRdb copy is restricted to in-frame clones and leaves out a portion. The data contain over 200,000 clones, over 70% of them singletons. The sequenced sample was peripheral blood. The receptor set was obtained from a man at least 80 years old with acute or convalescent COVID-19. Each CDR3 is given with its conserved first and last residue. Fields, in order: D gene, J gene, clone size, V gene, CDR3 protein, CDR3 DNA. A D gene is named only where the DNA matches it firmly. Only part of the rows carry a size: once, few, many, or a class if the clone is expanded.

d_gene: TRBD1; j_gene: TRBJ1-1; abundance: -; v_gene: TRBV14; CDR3aa: CASSLIQGAANTEAFF; CDR3nt: TGTGCCAGCAGCCTGATTCAGGGGGCGGCGAACACTGAAGCTTTCTTT
d_gene: -; j_gene: TRBJ1-6; abundance: -; v_gene: TRBV2; CDR3aa: CASSWNPRDSPLHF; CDR3nt: TGTGCCAGCAGTTGGAACCCCAGGGATTCACCCCTCCACTTT
d_gene: -; j_gene: TRBJ2-7; abundance: -; v_gene: TRBV5-6; CDR3aa: CASSLAWGGEQYF; CDR3nt: TGTGCCAGCAGCTTGGCGTGGGGCGGAGAGCAGTACTTC
d_gene: TRBD2; j_gene: TRBJ2-7; abundance: -; v_gene: TRBV15; CDR3aa: CATSTPAGGLYEQYF; CDR3nt: TGTGCCACCAGCACGCCCGCGGGGGGTTTGTACGAGCAGTACTTC
d_gene: TRBD1; j_gene: TRBJ1-6; abundance: -; v_gene: TRBV2; CDR3aa: CASSEGPPYMTGGSPLHF; CDR3nt: TGTGCCAGCAGTGAAGGTCCTCCCTATATGACAGGGGGCTCACCCCTCCACTTT
d_gene: -; j_gene: TRBJ1-5; abundance: -; v_gene: TRBV6-6; CDR3aa: CASSYRGKSGNQPQHF; CDR3nt: TGTGCCAGCAGTTACAGAGGGAAAAGCGGCAATCAGCCCCAGCATTTT
d_gene: -; j_gene: TRBJ2-2; abundance: -; v_gene: TRBV18; CDR3aa: CASSATAGRTGELFF; CDR3nt: TGTGCCAGCTCCGCAACGGCGGGAAGAACCGGGGAGCTGTTTTTT
d_gene: -; j_gene: TRBJ2-2; abundance: -; v_gene: TRBV13; CDR3aa: CASSLVGTNTGELFF; CDR3nt: TGTGCCAGCAGCTTAGTCGGGACGAACACCGGGGAGCTGTTTTTT
d_gene: TRBD1; j_gene: TRBJ1-2; abundance: -; v_gene: TRBV27; CDR3aa: CASMRTGGNGYTF; CDR3nt: TGTGCCAGCATGCGGACAGGGGGGAATGGCTACACCTTC
d_gene: -; j_gene: TRBJ1-1; abundance: -; v_gene: TRBV25-1; CDR3aa: CASSELQGEAFF; CDR3nt: TGTGCCAGCAGTGAGTTACAGGGCGAAGCTTTCTTT
d_gene: TRBD1; j_gene: TRBJ1-2; abundance: -; v_gene: TRBV27; CDR3aa: CASRGTGANYGYTF; CDR3nt: TGTGCCAGCAGAGGGACAGGCGCTAACTATGGCTACACCTTC
d_gene: -; j_gene: TRBJ1-1; abundance: -; v_gene: TRBV28; CDR3aa: CASVRQSRSTEAFF; CDR3nt: TGTGCCAGCGTCCGACAGTCACGATCGACTGAAGCTTTCTTT
d_gene: -; j_gene: TRBJ2-3; abundance: -; v_gene: TRBV5-1; CDR3aa: CATREGTDTQYF; CDR3nt: TGCGCCACCCGGGAAGGCACAGATACGCAGTATTTT
d_gene: TRBD1; j_gene: TRBJ2-5; abundance: -; v_gene: TRBV25-1; CDR3aa: CASSKWTGEETQYF; CDR3nt: TGTGCCAGCAGTAAATGGACAGGGGAAGAGACCCAGTACTTC
d_gene: TRBD2; j_gene: TRBJ2-1; abundance: -; v_gene: TRBV7-9; CDR3aa: CASSLVPGGPSMHNEQFF; CDR3nt: TGTGCCAGCAGCTTAGTACCGGGAGGGCCTAGTATGCACAATGAGCAGTTCTTC
d_gene: -; j_gene: TRBJ2-7; abundance: once; v_gene: TRBV5-1; CDR3aa: CASRSGLPTYEQYF; CDR3nt: TGCGCCAGCAGGTCAGGGCTTCCGACCTACGAGCAGTACTTC
d_gene: TRBD2; j_gene: TRBJ2-1; abundance: -; v_gene: TRBV3-1/TRBV3-2; CDR3aa: CASSPGGNSYNEQFF; CDR3nt: TGTGCCAGCAGTCCGGGGGGGAACTCCTACAATGAGCAGTTCTTC
d_gene: -; j_gene: TRBJ1-5; abundance: -; v_gene: TRBV4-2; CDR3aa: CASSQEGAGNQPQHF; CDR3nt: TGTGCCAGCAGCCAAGAGGGAGCTGGCAATCAGCCCCAGCATTTT
d_gene: TRBD1; j_gene: TRBJ1-2; abundance: -; v_gene: TRBV3-1/TRBV3-2; CDR3aa: CASSQDQGTGGYGYTF; CDR3nt: TGTGCCAGCAGCCAAGATCAGGGGACAGGGGGCTATGGCTACACCTTC
d_gene: -; j_gene: TRBJ2-7; abundance: many; v_gene: TRBV3-1/TRBV3-2; CDR3aa: CASSQVGGYEQYF; CDR3nt: TGTGCCAGCAGCCAAGTAGGGGGCTACGAGCAGTACTTC
d_gene: TRBD1; j_gene: TRBJ2-7; abundance: -; v_gene: TRBV6-5; CDR3aa: CASSRDRIRPKYF; CDR3nt: TGTGCCAGCAGCCGGGACAGGATACGACCTAAGTACTTC
d_gene: TRBD2; j_gene: TRBJ2-1; abundance: -; v_gene: TRBV7-6; CDR3aa: CASSSENGWTAGDEQFF; CDR3nt: TGTGCCAGCAGCTCAGAGAACGGCTGGACCGCGGGAGATGAGCAGTTCTTC
d_gene: TRBD1; j_gene: TRBJ2-5; abundance: -; v_gene: TRBV5-1; CDR3aa: CASGTGGFQETQYF; CDR3nt: TGCGCCAGCGGAACAGGGGGTTTCCAAGAGACCCAGTACTTC
d_gene: TRBD2; j_gene: TRBJ2-3; abundance: -; v_gene: TRBV6-5; CDR3aa: CASAVLAGADTQYF; CDR3nt: TGTGCCAGCGCGGTACTAGCGGGGGCAGATACGCAGTATTTT
d_gene: -; j_gene: TRBJ1-2; abundance: -; v_gene: TRBV4-1; CDR3aa: CASSQQGLNYGYTF; CDR3nt: TGCGCCAGCAGCCAACAGGGGTTAAACTATGGCTACACCTTC
d_gene: -; j_gene: TRBJ2-1; abundance: -; v_gene: TRBV19; CDR3aa: CASTSVLRNEQFF; CDR3nt: TGTGCCAGTACCTCGGTGTTGAGGAATGAGCAGTTCTTC